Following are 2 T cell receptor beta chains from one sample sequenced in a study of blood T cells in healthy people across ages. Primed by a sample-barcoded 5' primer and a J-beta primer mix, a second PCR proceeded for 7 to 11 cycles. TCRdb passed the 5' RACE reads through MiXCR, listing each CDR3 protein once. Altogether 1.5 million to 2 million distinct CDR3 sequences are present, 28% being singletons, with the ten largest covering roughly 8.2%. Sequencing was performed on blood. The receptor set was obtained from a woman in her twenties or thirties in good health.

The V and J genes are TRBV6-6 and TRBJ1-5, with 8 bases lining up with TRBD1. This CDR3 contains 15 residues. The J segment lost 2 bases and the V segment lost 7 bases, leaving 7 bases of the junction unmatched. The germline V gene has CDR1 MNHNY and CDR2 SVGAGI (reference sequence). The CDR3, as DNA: TGTGCCAGCAAATTAGGACAGGGTCGCAATCAGCCCCAGCATTTT. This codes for CASKLGQGRNQPQHF.

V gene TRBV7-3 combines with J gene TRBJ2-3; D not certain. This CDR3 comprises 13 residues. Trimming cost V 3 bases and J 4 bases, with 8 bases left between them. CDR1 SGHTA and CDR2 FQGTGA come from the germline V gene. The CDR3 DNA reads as TGTGCCAGCAGCTTCCAGCCCGCAGATACGCAGTATTTT. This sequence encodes CASSFQPADTQYF.